This note documents a single T cell receptor beta chain sequence. Its target is not known. Here immunoSEQ multiplex PCR was the method, and the copy in TCRdb shows in-frame clones only, minus some. The table shows 90,000 to 100,000 clones, with around 90% occurring only once. The entry originates in a study of identifying expanded T cells in peripheral blood. Study-wide results and limits: Across healthy donors, higher total template counts meant significantly greater roughly two-week count variance. Differentially abundant clones: 0.95 to 1.5 between replicates, about 15 at roughly 2 weeks, less than 25 at four.

No infections or other immune events were documented during collection. This CDR3 spans 14 amino acids. CDR1 is GTSNPN, CDR2 SVGIG, per germline (reference sequence). V dropped 5 bases and J dropped 1; count of bases not matched to a gene: 6. The rearrangement uses TRBV30 and TRBJ2-7; 9 bases align to TRBD1. What was sequenced was blood. The sequence was collected from a person aged 18 to 69 in good health. The CDR3 region has the DNA TGTGCCTGGGGAACCGGACAGGGGTCCTACGAGCAGTACTTC. Residues: CAWGTGQGSYEQYF.